Shown below are 27 T cell receptor beta chains from a single sample sequenced in a study of CD8+CD57+ T cells in acquired aplastic anemia. CDR3 and TCR beta VDJ profiling relied on a genomic DNA template. A single record per CDR3 protein comes from TCRdb applying MiXCR to the reads. The sample has about 160,000 distinct CDR3 sequences; under 55% are singletons. By flow cytometry, patients selected for sequencing had shown an expansion of CD8+CD57+ cells. Sequenced sample: sorted CD4+, CD8+, or CD8+CD57+ T cells (not recorded which) from PBMCs. The receptors come from a human donor with aplastic anemia.

This clonotype was observed many times. CDR3 protein: CASGSGGNEQFF. The CDR3 DNA reads TGTGCCAGCGGTTCGGGAGGGAATGAGCAGTTCTTC. The chain uses TRBV2 and TRBJ2-1, with 8 positions matching TRBD2. There are 12 residues in the CDR3. Trimming cost V 8 bases and J 7 bases; bases outside gene matches: 4. Looked up from germline, CDR1 is SNHLY and CDR2 is FYNNEI. Full variable domain (rest looked up from reference TRBV2 and TRBJ2-1): EPEVTQTPSHQVTQMGQEVILRCVPISNHLYFYWYRQILGQKVEFLVSFYNNEISEKSEIFDDQFSVERPDGSNFTLKIRSTKLEDSAMYFCASGSGGNEQFFGPGTRLTVL.

In regard to this clonotype: One end of the junction varies from germline; a read error may be responsible. The genes are TRBV20-1 and TRBJ1-1; TRBD1 matches 7 bases. CDR1 and CDR2 from the germline V gene are DFQATT and SNEGSKA (reference sequence). There are 14 residues in the CDR3. CDR3 sequence reads: CSARPGTVNTEAFF. Written as DNA, the CDR3 is TGCAGTGCAAGACCCGGGACAGTGAACACTGAGGCTTTCTTT.

This clonotype was counted a few times. Just one base apart from a much larger clone, this may be a read error. This chain joins TRBV5-5 and TRBJ2-7; D is ambiguous. V was cut by 0 bases and J by 2 bases, with 12 bases left in between. The CDR3 contains 15 residues. Germline V gene data show CDR1 as SGHKS and CDR2 as YYEKEE (reference sequence). CDR3: CASSLGQVSTYEQYF. CDR3 nucleotides: TGTGCCAGCAGCTTGGGGCAGGTATCCACCTACGAGCAGTACTTC. The full variable domain, completed using reference TRBV5-5 and TRBJ2-7, is DAGVTQSPTHLIKTRGQQVTLRCSPISGHKSVSWYQQVLGQGPQFIFQYYEKEERGRGNFPDRFSARQFPNYSSELNVNALLLGDSALYLCASSLGQVSTYEQYFGPGTRLTVT.

This clonotype was detected many times. The rearrangement uses TRBV11-2 and TRBJ1-1; D unclear. V was shortened by 4 bases and J by 10 bases, with 16 bases between the two germline ends. Germline values: CDR1 SGHAT, CDR2 FQNNGV. The CDR3 length is 13 residues. CDR3 coding DNA: TGTGCCAGCAGCTCCGGCCCCAAACGGGGAGCTTTCTTT. Encoded protein: CASSSGPKRGAFF. Combining the CDR3 with reference TRBV11-2 and TRBJ1-1 gives the whole variable domain EAGVAQSPRYKIIEKRQSVAFWCNPISGHATLYWYQQILGQGPKLLIQFQNNGVVDDSQLPKDRFSAERLKGVDSTLKIQPAKLEDSAVYLCASSSGPKRGAFFGQGTRLTVV.

CDR3 loop: CASSEGGGLVTQYF. In nucleotides, the CDR3 is TGTGCCAGCAGTGAAGGCGGGGGTCTTGTGACCCAGTACTTC. The chain couples TRBV2 to TRBJ2-5, with 7 nucleotides matching TRBD2. The germline gives CDR1 SNHLY, CDR2 FYNNEI. After removal of 1 base from V and 7 bases from J, the junction contained 6 bases not matched to a gene. CDR3 length: 14 amino acids. The variable domain in full, completed from reference TRBV2 and TRBJ2-5, reads EPEVTQTPSHQVTQMGQEVILRCVPISNHLYFYWYRQILGQKVEFLVSFYNNEISEKSEIFDDQFSVERPDGSNFTLKIRSTKLEDSAMYFCASSEGGGLVTQYFGPGTRLLVL.

The chain has TRBV12-3 or TRBV12-4 and TRBJ1-3; maybe TRBD1 (5 bases). Trimming removed 4 bases from V and 3 bases from J, with 16 bases in between. The CDR3 extends over 16 amino acids. CDR3 coding DNA: TGTGCCAGCAGTTCCCCGGGGGGAAGTAGTGGAAACACCATATATTTT. Its translation is CASSSPGGSSGNTIYF.

Regarding this clonotype: It may be a read error: a sequence one base away is much more abundant. This chain joins TRBV5-1 and TRBJ2-5, with a possible D match to TRBD2 (6 bases). Per the germline V gene, CDR1 is SGHRS and CDR2 is YFSETQ. This CDR3 region has 16 residues. V lost 0 bases to trimming and J lost 5 bases, with 17 bases between them. This chain's CDR3 is CASSLGPGVGGETQYF. The CDR3 DNA reads as TGCGCCAGCAGCTTGGGACCGGGAGTGGGTGGGGAGACCCAGTACTTC.

The sample holds many counts of this clonotype. This chain uses TRBV7-2 with TRBJ2-3, with 13 bases matching TRBD2. J gave up 9 bases and V 1 base, and 1 base lay outside the gene matches. CDR1 SGHTA and CDR2 FQGNSA come from the germline V gene. The CDR3 extends over 14 amino acids. The CDR3 region is CASSLGTSGRTQYF. The CDR3, as DNA: TGTGCCAGCAGCTTAGGGACTAGCGGGAGAACGCAGTATTTT.

This clonotype showed up many times. The chain joins TRBV7-3 to TRBJ2-6, with TRBD1 as a possible D gene (6 bases). Germline lookup yields CDR1 SGHTA and CDR2 FQGTGA. This CDR3 contains 17 residues. V was cut by 5 bases and J by 5 bases, with 19 bases left in between. CDR3 DNA sequence: TGTGCCAGCAGCCAATCCCCGACAGGATTTAGGGCCAACGTCCTGACTTTC. Translated: CASSQSPTGFRANVLTF.

The sample holds many counts of this clonotype. This rearrangement joins TRBV11-1 to TRBJ1-2, with D possibly TRBD1 on 5 matching bases. Germline V gene data show CDR1 as SGHAT and CDR2 as FQDESV (reference sequence). This CDR3 has 13 amino acids. Trimming removed 1 base from V and 7 bases from J, with 10 bases in between. The CDR3 region has the DNA TGTGCCAGCAGCTTAGACAACGGGGGTGGCTACACCTTC. Translated, it gives CASSLDNGGGYTF.

The chain has TRBV19 and TRBJ1-2; 7 bases are shared with TRBD1. CDR1 LNHDA and CDR2 SQIVND come from the germline V gene (reference sequence). Germline trimming cut 10 bases from V and 5 bases from J; bases unmatched to any gene: 16. CDR3 length: 15 residues. The CDR3 loop reads CANRERTGSNYGYTF. The CDR3 region has the DNA TGTGCCAATAGAGAAAGGACAGGCTCAAATTATGGCTACACCTTC.

This clonotype was picked up many times. The chain has TRBV19 and TRBJ2-5, with 14 bases identical to TRBD2. There are 16 residues in the CDR3. Trimming cost V 5 bases and J 5 bases; bases outside gene matches: 7. Germline assignment: CDR1 LNHDA and CDR2 SQIVND (reference sequence). The CDR3, as DNA: TGTGCCAGTAGTGAGACTAGCGGGAGGGCCGGGGAGACCCAGTACTTC. Protein product: CASSETSGRAGETQYF.

There are many counts of this clonotype. V is TRBV14 and J is TRBJ1-3; the match to TRBD1 covers 7 bases. J was trimmed by 0 bases and V by 6 bases; bases with no gene match: 5. Germline CDR1 SGHDN, CDR2 FVKESK. This CDR3 region has 15 residues. The CDR3 loop is CASSHRQGSGNTIYF. The CDR3 nucleotides read TGTGCCAGCAGTCACCGACAGGGCTCTGGAAACACCATATATTTT.

CDR3 in DNA: TGTGCCAGCAGGGAAAAACAGAACTCTGGAAACACCATATATTTT. It yields the protein CASREKQNSGNTIYF. V gene TRBV6-1 combines with J gene TRBJ1-3; D gene unclear. The V end was cut by 6 bases, the J end by 0 bases, with 12 bases between. This CDR3 has 15 residues. Germline-derived CDR1 and CDR2 are MNHNS and SASEGT.

This clonotype was detected many times. The CDR3 protein is CASSPMGSGRVPGDIQYF. The CDR3 bases are TGTGCCAGCAGCCCTATGGGTAGCGGGAGGGTCCCGGGGGACATTCAGTACTTC. J is TRBJ2-4 and V is TRBV14, with 11 nucleotides matching TRBD2. Trimming at V came to 4 bases and at J to 8 bases, leaving 16 bases not matched to a gene. The CDR3 runs to 18 residues. Germline V gene data show CDR1 as SGHDN and CDR2 as FVKESK.

In its sample, this clonotype was seen many times. The chain is built from TRBV20-1 and TRBJ2-7, with D maybe TRBD1 (7 bases). CDR3 length: 14 residues. Per germline, CDR1 DFQATT and CDR2 SNEGSKA (reference sequence). V lost 5 bases and J 0 bases, leaving 14 bases between the germline ends. The CDR3 here is CSAPRGVTSYEQYF. The CDR3 DNA is TGCAGTGCTCCCAGGGGGGTCACCTCCTACGAGCAGTACTTC.

This clonotype was counted at least ten times. The chain carries TRBV7-8 and TRBJ2-7; TRBD2 is a possible D gene (6 bases). CDR3 length equals 15 residues. CDR1 and CDR2 from the germline V gene are SGHVS and FQNEAQ. V gave up 1 base and J gave up 0 bases, with 10 bases separating them. The CDR3 loop is CASSLVPGSSYEQYF. The CDR3 bases are TGTGCCAGCAGCTTAGTCCCCGGGAGCTCCTACGAGCAGTACTTC.

This clonotype was recorded at least ten times. This sequence joins TRBV5-4 and TRBJ2-5, with D tentatively TRBD2 (6 bases). V was trimmed by 3 bases and J by 5 bases, leaving 17 bases between them. CDR1 is SGHNT and CDR2 is YYREEE in the germline V gene (reference sequence). The CDR3 spans 15 residues. CDR3 coding DNA: TGTGCCAGCAGCTCCCCCGGGGGAGGCGTGGAGACCCAGTACTTC. Amino acids: CASSSPGGGVETQYF.

Concerning this clonotype itself: This sequence may be a read error, since a much larger clone differs from it by one base. The rearrangement uses TRBV30 and TRBJ2-7; 11 nucleotides agree with TRBD2. This CDR3 has 15 residues. CDR1 is GTSNPN, CDR2 SVGIG, per germline (reference sequence). The CDR3 DNA sequence: TGTGCCCGGAGCGCGGGACTAGCGGCCATCGGCGAGCAGTACTTC. It encodes CARSAGLAAIGEQYF.

This chain links TRBV11-2 with TRBJ1-6; 12 bases match TRBD1. CDR1 SGHAT and CDR2 FQNNGV come from the germline V gene. This CDR3 has 17 residues. Losses at the gene ends were 5 bases for V and 11 bases for J; bases not matched to a gene: 13. The CDR3 coding sequence is TGTGCCAGCAGCACCCCGGGGGGGACAGGGGGCGGGCCACCCCTCCACTTT. Encoded protein: CASSTPGGTGGGPPLHF.

V usage is TRBV9 and J usage is TRBJ2-5, with 7 bases lining up with TRBD1. Germline V gene sequence: CDR1 SGDLS, CDR2 YYNGEE. The CDR3 has 15 amino acids. V gave up 0 bases and J gave up 5 bases; unmatched junction bases: 7. CDR3 region: CASSVANRGLETQYF. The CDR3 DNA reads as TGTGCCAGCAGCGTAGCGAACAGGGGATTGGAGACCCAGTACTTC.

The CDR3 loop reads CASNRDQGREQYF. CDR3 sequence (DNA): TGCGCCAGCAACCGGGACCAAGGGAGAGAGCAGTACTTC. This sequence joins TRBV10-2 and TRBJ2-5; D is perhaps TRBD1 or TRBD2 (5 bases each). The V and J ends lost 7 bases and 11 bases respectively, with 20 bases between them. The CDR3 is 13 amino acids. Germline V gene data show CDR1 as WSHSY and CDR2 as SAAADI.

The chain recombines TRBV6-1 with TRBJ1-6; no firm D call. The germline gives CDR1 MNHNS, CDR2 SASEGT. V was trimmed by 8 bases and J by 9 bases, leaving 17 bases between them. This CDR3 comprises 14 residues. The CDR3 is CASGSREVSSPLHF. The DNA for the CDR3 is TGTGCCAGCGGCAGTAGGGAAGTATCTTCACCCCTCCACTTT.

The sample holds a few counts of this clonotype. The gene calls are TRBV19 and TRBJ1-5; tentative D call: TRBD1 (5 bases). The germline V gene has CDR1 LNHDA and CDR2 SQIVND (reference sequence). The CDR3 length is 15 residues. Trimming removed 5 bases from V and 5 bases from J, with 16 bases in between. The CDR3 region has the DNA TGTGCCAGTAGTCACCCCCAGGGTAATGATCAGCCCCAGCATTTT. This gives the protein CASSHPQGNDQPQHF.

V is TRBV2 and J is TRBJ1-2, with a tentative D call TRBD1 (5 bases). Per the germline V gene, CDR1 is SNHLY and CDR2 is FYNNEI. The CDR3 totals 13 residues. Trimming pared 4 bases from V and 5 bases from J, leaving 11 bases between. For the CDR3, the DNA is TGTGCCAGCAGTGTCTTCTCAGGGTATGGCTACACCTTC. Translation: CASSVFSGYGYTF.

There are many counts of this clonotype. The J gene is TRBJ2-3, the V gene TRBV5-1; possibly TRBD2 for D (6 bases). The ends were cut back, 4 bases at V and 6 bases at J, with 12 bases in the middle. This CDR3 comprises 13 residues. Germline values: CDR1 SGHRS, CDR2 YFSETQ. In DNA form, the CDR3 reads TGCGCCAGCAGCCTGGGAGGTAGGGATACGCAGTATTTT. Residues: CASSLGGRDTQYF.

The chain employs TRBV9 and TRBJ1-6; tentatively, D is TRBD1 (5 bases). The V and J ends lost 3 bases and 5 bases respectively, with 12 bases between them. This CDR3 has 15 residues. Germline V lookup: CDR1 SGDLS, CDR2 YYNGEE. The CDR3 loop is CASSEGARNNSPLHF. The CDR3 coding sequence is TGTGCCAGCAGCGAAGGGGCGCGCAATAATTCACCCCTCCACTTT.